The 21 T cell receptor beta chains below were found in one sample sequenced in a study of a mutant IDH1 vaccine in newly diagnosed glioma. The antigens of these receptors remain unknown. Time point described: week 11, during vaccination. What each vaccine dose contained was 300 ug of mutant IDH1 20-mer peptide, accompanied by topical imiquimod. Libraries were prepared by immunoSEQ multiplex PCR; TCRdb keeps only in-frame clonotypes and omits some of them. The repertoire consists of 110,000 or so clones, with about 90% occurring once and the leading ten covering 0.6% to 0.75%. This specimen consisted of PBMCs, obtained from a glioma patient whose treatment included an IDH1 peptide vaccine. The source of these receptors is a woman aged 50 to 60 with glioma.

J is TRBJ2-7 and V is TRBV9; no firm D call. Deletions cut 4 bases from V and 3 bases from J, with 14 bases between. The germline gives CDR1 SGDLS, CDR2 YYNGEE. The CDR3 length is 14 residues. CDR3 DNA sequence: TGTGCCAGCAGCCCGGGTGGGGTTTTCTACGAGCAGTACTTC. Amino acid sequence: CASSPGGVFYEQYF.

The V gene is TRBV12-2, the J gene TRBJ1-1; TRBD1, the table's D call, was not compared with the DNA. TRBV12-2 is described as a pseudogene. The CDR3 sequence is 15 residues long. CDR3 in amino acids: CASRLRTSMNTEAFF. The CDR3 nucleotides are TGTGCAAGTCGCTTAAGGACAAGTATGAACACTGAAGCTTTCTTT.

The chain combines TRBV6-1 with TRBJ2-3; the match to TRBD1 covers 7 bases. CDR3 size: 14 residues. V gave up 7 bases and J gave up 0 bases; unmatched junction bases: 4. Germline CDR1 reads MNHNS; CDR2 reads SASEGT. The CDR3 sequence: CASTSDRSTDTQYF. In DNA form, the CDR3 reads TGTGCCAGCACTTCGGACAGGAGCACAGATACGCAGTATTTT.

This chain connects TRBV10-1 to TRBJ2-4; possible D gene TRBD2, 5 bases. The germline CDR1 and CDR2 sequences are WNHNN and SYGVQD (reference sequence). V lost 4 bases and J 1 base, leaving 5 bases between the germline ends. There are 13 residues in the CDR3. CDR3 in amino acids: CASSAGAKNIQYF. CDR3 nucleotide sequence: TGCGCCAGCAGTGCGGGGGCCAAAAACATTCAGTACTTC.

The V and J genes are TRBV6-5 and TRBJ2-7; D may be TRBD1 or TRBD2 (5 bases each). This CDR3 is 11 amino acids long. Germline-derived CDR1 and CDR2 are MNHEY and SVGAGI. The V gene lost 3 bases and the J gene lost 9 bases, with 9 bases spanning the gap. CDR3 coding DNA: TGTGCCAGCAGTTATTGGGGGAGGCAGTACTTC. It is translated as CASSYWGRQYF.

The chain carries TRBV6-1 and TRBJ1-6; D might be TRBD1 (5 bases). V lost 0 bases, J lost 7 bases, and 7 bases lay in between. This CDR3 is built from 14 residues. Germline V lookup: CDR1 MNHNS, CDR2 SASEGT. CDR3 nucleotides: TGTGCCAGCAGTGAAGCGGGGCCCAATTCACCCCTCCACTTT. The encoded protein is CASSEAGPNSPLHF.

Written as DNA, the CDR3 is TGTGCCAGCAGTTTATTGGGACAGAGCAACTATGGCTACACCTTC. Translating gives CASSLLGQSNYGYTF. V is TRBV28 and J is TRBJ1-2; 7 nucleotides align to TRBD1. Trimming cost V 1 base and J 2 bases; bases outside gene matches: 4. This CDR3 is 15 amino acids long. CDR1 is MDHEN, CDR2 SYDVKM, per germline.

The chain joins TRBV9 to TRBJ2-2; TRBD1 might be the D (6 bases). The CDR3 is 15 amino acids. CDR1 and CDR2 (germline): SGDLS, YYNGEE. V was shortened by 4 bases and J by 4 bases, with 14 bases between the two germline ends. CDR3 loop: CASSIFRGGTGELFF. CDR3 nucleotide sequence: TGTGCCAGCAGCATCTTCAGGGGTGGCACCGGGGAGCTGTTTTTT. Using reference TRBV9 and TRBJ2-2 for the parts outside the CDR3, the full variable domain is DSGVTQTPKHLITATGQRVTLRCSPRSGDLSVYWYQQSLDQGLQFLIQYYNGEERAKGNILERFSAQQFPDLHSELNLSSLELGDSALYFCASSIFRGGTGELFFGEGSRLTVL.

The V and J genes are TRBV15 and TRBJ2-7; D remains unclear. The germline V gene encodes CDR1 LNHNV and CDR2 YYDKDF (reference sequence). The CDR3 loop spans 13 amino acids. Trimming shortened V by 0 bases and J by 4 bases, and 7 bases separated the two germline ends. In nucleotides, the CDR3 is TGTGCCACCAGCAGAGATTTAGTTTACGAGCAGTACTTC. It codes for CATSRDLVYEQYF. Full variable domain (remainder filled in from reference TRBV15 and TRBJ2-7): DAMVIQNPRYQVTQFGKPVTLSCSQTLNHNVMYWYQQKSSQAPKLLFHYYDKDFNNEADTPDNFQSRRPNTSFCFLDIRSPGLGDTAMYLCATSRDLVYEQYFGPGTRLTVT.

The chain employs TRBV2 and TRBJ2-1; no clear D. This CDR3 has 12 amino acids. Germline V gene sequence: CDR1 SNHLY, CDR2 FYNNEI. The V gene lost 0 bases and the J gene lost 10 bases, with 7 bases spanning the gap. DNA of the CDR3: TGTGCCAGCAGTGAAGCGCAGTTGGAGCAGTTCTTC. This gives the protein CASSEAQLEQFF.

The chain links TRBV4-1 to TRBJ2-1, with no clear D. The CDR3 is 14 amino acids. Looked up from germline, CDR1 is MGHRA and CDR2 is YSYEKL. V lost 1 base to trimming and J lost 9 bases, with 13 bases between them. CDR3 loop: CASSQVSDASEQFF. CDR3 coding DNA: TGCGCCAGCAGCCAAGTCTCAGACGCCAGTGAGCAGTTCTTC.

CDR3 sequence (DNA): TGTGCCATCAGTGATGGGATCACCGCGTTGGCAGGGAAGGGCTACGAGCAGTACTTC. Protein product: CAISDGITALAGKGYEQYF. The chain combines TRBV10-3 with TRBJ2-7; weak D call: TRBD1 (5 bases). V was shortened by 3 bases and J by 3 bases, with 27 bases between the two germline ends. CDR3 size: 19 residues. Germline CDR1 reads ENHRY; CDR2 reads SYGVKD.

The V call is TRBV28, the J call TRBJ1-2; the match to TRBD1 covers 8 bases. V shed 8 bases and J 8 bases; nucleotides not matched to a gene: 7. This CDR3 is 12 amino acids long. The V gene's germline CDR1 is MDHEN and CDR2 SYDVKM. As DNA, the CDR3 is TGTGCCAGCCGTGACAGGGGCTGGGGCTACACCTTC. It is translated as CASRDRGWGYTF.

V and J are TRBV27 and TRBJ1-2, with 10 positions matching TRBD1. The CDR3 is 16 amino acids. V was clipped by 5 bases and J by 2 bases; unmatched bases: 8. Germline CDR1 reads MNHEY; CDR2 reads SMNVEV (reference sequence). CDR3 coding DNA: TGTGCCAGCAGTAGACAGGGGGCGATGGGCAACTATGGCTACACCTTC. Translation: CASSRQGAMGNYGYTF.

This chain links TRBV6-6 with TRBJ2-5, with D maybe TRBD2 (6 bases). V lost 6 bases and J lost 1, with 12 bases in between. CDR1 and CDR2 (germline): MNHNY, SVGAGI (reference sequence). The CDR3 contains 14 residues. In DNA form, the CDR3 reads TGTGCCAGCAGGACTACACTAGCCCAAGAGACCCAGTACTTC. Protein sequence: CASRTTLAQETQYF.

J is TRBJ2-7 and V is TRBV7-8; the D gene is possibly TRBD1 (5 bases). CDR3 length: 15 residues. The V gene's germline CDR1 is SGHVS and CDR2 FQNEAQ. Trimming removed 6 bases from V and 2 bases from J, with 17 bases in between. CDR3 coding DNA: TGTGCCAGCAGTCCCACGACAGCCCCACCCTACGAGCAGTACTTC. Translating gives CASSPTTAPPYEQYF.

The genes are TRBV10-2 and TRBJ2-5, with no clear D. V shed 8 bases and J shed 2 bases, with 12 bases lying between them. There are 13 residues in the CDR3. Germline V gives CDR1 WSHSY, CDR2 SAAADI. The CDR3 here is CASRYPGQETQYF. The CDR3 DNA reads TGCGCCAGCCGGTATCCTGGGCAAGAGACCCAGTACTTC.

The V call is TRBV13, the J call TRBJ2-1; TRBD2 matches 10 bases. The CDR3 spans 17 residues. V lost 5 bases, J lost 4 bases, and 11 bases stayed unmatched. Germline V CDR1 and CDR2: PRHDT, FYEKMQ (reference sequence). The CDR3 nucleotides read TGTGCCAGCAGCCGCTTGGAGGGACTAGCGACTTACAATGAGCAGTTCTTC. It yields the protein CASSRLEGLATYNEQFF.

This chain connects TRBV15 to TRBJ1-3; D ambiguous. The ends were cut back, 1 base at V and 0 bases at J, with 4 bases in the middle. From germline, CDR1 is LNHNV and CDR2 YYDKDF (reference sequence). The CDR3 sequence is 14 residues long. CDR3 residues: CATSRGISGNTIYF. As DNA, the CDR3 is TGTGCCACCAGCAGAGGCATCTCTGGAAACACCATATATTTT.

The chain recombines TRBV5-5 with TRBJ2-7, with unresolved D. The CDR3 sequence is 14 residues long. Germline values: CDR1 SGHKS, CDR2 YYEKEE (reference sequence). Between the trimmed V and J ends, which lost 0 bases and 0 bases, there was a span of 7 bases. CDR3 amino acids: CASSLVYSSYEQYF. The CDR3 DNA follows: TGTGCCAGCAGCTTGGTGTACAGCTCCTACGAGCAGTACTTC.

The rearrangement links TRBV21-1 to TRBJ2-7; the table's D call, TRBD1, has no DNA check behind it. TRBV21-1 is a documented pseudogene. This CDR3 is built from 15 residues. CDR3 in DNA: TGTGCCAGCAGCCAGGACAGGGTGAGCTCCTACGAGCAGTACTTC. Translation gives CASSQDRVSSYEQYF.